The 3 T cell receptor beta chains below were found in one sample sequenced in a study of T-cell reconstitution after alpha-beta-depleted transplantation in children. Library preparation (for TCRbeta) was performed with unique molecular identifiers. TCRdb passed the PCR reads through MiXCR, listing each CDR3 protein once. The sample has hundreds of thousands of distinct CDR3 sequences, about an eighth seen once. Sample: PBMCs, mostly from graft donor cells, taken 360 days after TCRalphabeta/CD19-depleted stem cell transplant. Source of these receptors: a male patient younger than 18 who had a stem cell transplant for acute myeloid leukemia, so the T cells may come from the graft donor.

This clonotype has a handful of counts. CDR3 residues: CASSQAGTSADTQYF. The CDR3 region has the DNA TGTGCCAGCAGCCAAGCCGGGACTAGCGCAGATACGCAGTATTTT. The chain links TRBV7-9 to TRBJ2-3, with TRBD2 matching 10 bases. The junction had 6 bases not matched to a gene; V was cut back by 5 bases and J by 4 bases. Germline CDR1 SEHNR, CDR2 FQNEAQ (reference sequence). The CDR3 covers 15 residues.

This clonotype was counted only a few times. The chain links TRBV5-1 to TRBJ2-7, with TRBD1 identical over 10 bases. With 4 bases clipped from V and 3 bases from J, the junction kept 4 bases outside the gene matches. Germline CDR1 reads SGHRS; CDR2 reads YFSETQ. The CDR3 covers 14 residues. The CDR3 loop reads CASSRDRGGYEQYF. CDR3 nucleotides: TGCGCCAGCAGCAGGGACAGGGGAGGCTACGAGCAGTACTTC.

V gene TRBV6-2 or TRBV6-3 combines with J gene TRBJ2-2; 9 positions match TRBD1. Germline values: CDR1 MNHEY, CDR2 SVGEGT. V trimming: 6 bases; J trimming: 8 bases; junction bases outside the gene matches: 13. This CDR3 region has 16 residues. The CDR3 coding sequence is TGTGCCAGCAGGAGAGCCACACAGGGGGCATTTGGGGAGCTGTTTTTT. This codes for CASRRATQGAFGELFF.